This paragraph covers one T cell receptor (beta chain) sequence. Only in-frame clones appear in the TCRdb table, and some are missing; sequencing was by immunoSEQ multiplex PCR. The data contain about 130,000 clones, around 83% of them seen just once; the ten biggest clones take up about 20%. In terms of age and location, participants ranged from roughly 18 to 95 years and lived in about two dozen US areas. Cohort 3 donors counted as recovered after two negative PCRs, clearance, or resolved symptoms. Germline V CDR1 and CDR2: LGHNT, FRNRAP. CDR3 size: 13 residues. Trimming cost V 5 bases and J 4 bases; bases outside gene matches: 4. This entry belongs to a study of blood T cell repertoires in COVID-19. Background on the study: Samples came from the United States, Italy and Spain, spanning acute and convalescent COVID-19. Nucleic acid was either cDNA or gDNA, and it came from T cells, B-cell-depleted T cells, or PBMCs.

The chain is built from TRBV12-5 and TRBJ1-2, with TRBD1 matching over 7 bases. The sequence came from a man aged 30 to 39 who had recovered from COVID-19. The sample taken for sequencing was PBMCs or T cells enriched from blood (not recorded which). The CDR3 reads CASGGQVRYGYTF. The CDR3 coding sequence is TGTGCTAGTGGTGGACAGGTTCGCTATGGCTACACCTTC.